This T cell receptor (beta chain) was profiled in a study of CD8 T cells in Susac syndrome (dated by TCRdb to between 2018 and 2021). In the study overall: Of the Susac syndrome patients who were sequenced, fewer than ten were in clinical remission while six had clinically active disease. At blood withdrawal, Susac syndrome patients were either therapy-naive, taking corticosteroids (in some cases with IVIg as well), or taking IVIg alone. Repertoire sequencing was used to test whether CD8+ T cell activation and differentiation in Susac syndrome was antigen driven. The full study reports these points: The study acknowledged that relatively few individuals were included in the TCR sequencing and HLA analysis. In the CD4+ T cell repertoire of Susac syndrome patients, clonal expansion was not detected.

As for this clonotype: The clone's antigen remains unknown. Base qualities are not recorded, but no much larger clone differs from it by a single base.

RNA was extracted with the RNeasy kit and roughly 0.5 to 1 ug was reverse transcribed using random hexamers. The immunoSEQ multiplex PCR assay, which covers 54 Vbeta and 13 Jbeta segments, was used to amplify TCR beta CDR3 regions. Bias from PCR amplification was corrected by using a synthetic template baseline for primer optimization and for computational correction. In the source study's methods: Reads were annotated to V, D and J genes according to IMGT and were analyzed with immunoSEQ Analyzer, with only productive sequences retained. To calculate clonality, Shannon entropy was normalized by log2 of the number of productive unique sequences and then subtracted from one. For each patient and control, public and private clones were evaluated within the 100 most prevalent clones. Susac-specific clones were defined as absent from healthy and MS cohorts, around 1,000 published viral clones and other ImmuneACCESS disease sequences. TCRdb passed the public sequencing reads through fastp at Q25 and MiXCR, retaining productive beta sequences. Entries are consolidated by CDR3 protein sequence, retaining the most common genes and DNA. The V and J calls were determined by TCRdb, not by the authors. Here the sample has about 140,000 distinct CDR3 sequences; approximately 96% occur a single time. Roughly 0.08% of the sample rests with the top ten.

Peripheral blood CD8+ and CD4+ T cells from healthy donors, Susac syndrome patients and multiple sclerosis patients were profiled by high-throughput TCR beta sequencing. The Susac syndrome patients fulfilled recently defined diagnostic criteria for either definite or probable disease. Bulk CD8+ and CD4+ T cells were purified by magnetic negative isolation, while CD8+ TEMRA cells were enriched using FACS. Blood was drawn into EDTA tubes, processed within 24 hours, and PBMCs were isolated by density gradient centrifugation. PBMCs intended for TCR sequencing were cryopreserved in liquid nitrogen and were subsequently thawed in a 37 degrees C water bath. Purity of sorted or isolated CD4+, CD8+ and CD8+ TEMRA cells was at least 90%. The germline V gene yields SGHDN for CDR1 and FVKESK for CDR2. From the cysteine up to the phenylalanine, the CDR3 has a length of 16 residues. Left in the record is the CDR3 DNA by itself, 48 bases read in frame from the first base. V is clipped by 4 bases and J by 2 bases, and the sequence between their germline boundaries is 15 bases long.

Material: CD4+ T cells from PBMCs. Here the chain combines TRBV14 and TRBJ1-3; possibly the D gene is TRBD1, per 5 matching bases. This TCR was sampled from a human donor with Susac syndrome. The CDR3 has the sequence CASSPAGGRAGNTIYF. The nucleotide sequence reads as follows: TGTGCCAGCAGCCCCGCTGGGGGAAGAGCTGGAAACACCATATATTTT.